Detailed here is one T cell receptor (beta chain). These data come from a study of blood T cell repertoires in COVID-19. The overall study: Acute-phase and convalescent COVID-19 samples originated in the United States, Italy and Spain. T cells, B-cell-depleted T cells, or PBMCs provided the cDNA or gDNA that served as material.

Only in-frame clones appear in the TCRdb table, and some are missing; sequencing was by immunoSEQ multiplex PCR. The table shows fewer than 350,000 clones, with approximately 90% occurring only once. The germline V gene has CDR1 SNHLY and CDR2 FYNNEI. V lost 3 bases and J lost 4, with 9 bases in between. The length of the CDR3 is 13 residues. The sample was peripheral blood. The clonotype comes from a woman aged 30 to 39 with COVID-19, enrolled during active disease. The chain recombines TRBV2 with TRBJ1-1; D is unclear. CDR3: CASSEGQVTEAFF. As DNA, the CDR3 is TGTGCCAGCAGTGAGGGCCAAGTCACTGAAGCTTTCTTT.